The rows below give T cell receptor beta chains drawn from one sample of a study of blood T cell repertoires in COVID-19. The table came from immunoSEQ multiplex PCR; TCRdb's copy has only in-frame clones and leaves some out. Of about 140,000 clones listed, 85% to 90% are singletons. Sequenced sample: peripheral blood. The receptors come from a man aged 45-65 years with active or convalescent COVID-19. Each CDR3 is given with its conserved first and last residue. Each record gives: D gene, V gene, clone size, J gene, CDR3 DNA, CDR3 protein. The D gene is left open where the match is weak. Only part of the rows carry a size: once, few, many, or a class if the clone is expanded.

TRBD2	TRBV5-1	-	TRBJ2-3	TGCGCCAGCAGCTTGGGGGGACTAGCGGGAGGCACAGATACGCAGTATTTT	CASSLGGLAGGTDTQYF
-	TRBV28	-	TRBJ2-5	TGTGCCAGCAGTTCCCTAGCGAGCCAAGAGACCCAGTACTTC	CASSSLASQETQYF
-	TRBV27	-	TRBJ1-6	TGTGCCAGCAGTTCCTCGCAGGGGAAACGGTCACCCCTCCACTTT	CASSSSQGKRSPLHF
-	TRBV19	-	TRBJ2-7	TGTGCCAGTAGTAGTACCTACGAGCAGTACTTC	CASSSTYEQYF
-	TRBV6-5	-	TRBJ2-7	TGTGCCAGCAGTCCCTGGGCTGATTCATCCTACGAGCAGTACTTC	CASSPWADSSYEQYF
-	TRBV27	-	TRBJ2-2	TGTGCCAGCAGTTTGCGAGCGGGGAACACCGGGGAGCTGTTTTTT	CASSLRAGNTGELFF
-	TRBV5-1	few	TRBJ2-5	TGCGCCAGCAGCTCACAAGAGACCCAGTACTTC	CASSSQETQYF
TRBD1	TRBV3-1/TRBV3-2	once	TRBJ1-1	TGTGCCAGCAGTCGAACCGGGACAGGGGGCAATGCTGAAGCTTTCTTT	CASSRTGTGGNAEAFF
TRBD1	TRBV14	-	TRBJ2-7	TGTGCCAGCAGCCAAGATGACAGGGGTCACGAGCAGTACTTC	CASSQDDRGHEQYF
-	TRBV15	-	TRBJ2-2	TGTGCCACCAGAGGGGGGGCCAGGGTCACCGGGGAGCTGTTTTTT	CATRGGARVTGELFF
TRBD2	TRBV28	-	TRBJ2-1	TGTGCCAGCAGTTCACCTAGCGGGAGGGCCTACAATGAGCAGTTCTTC	CASSSPSGRAYNEQFF
TRBD1	TRBV7-8	once	TRBJ2-7	TGTGCCAGCAGCCCCAGGACAGGGACTTTAGGCGAGCAGTACTTC	CASSPRTGTLGEQYF
-	TRBV5-6	-	TRBJ2-2	TGTGCCAGCAGCCCCCCGGAGGGCGCGAACACCGGGGAGCTGTTTTTT	CASSPPEGANTGELFF
TRBD2	TRBV19	once	TRBJ2-1	TGTGCCAGTAGTAGGCGGGAGAGGTATGAGCAGTTCTTC	CASSRRERYEQFF
TRBD2	TRBV28	few	TRBJ2-1	TGTGCCAGCAGTTTCCCTGGGACTAGCGGGAATCAGCAGTTCTTC	CASSFPGTSGNQQFF
TRBD2	TRBV9	-	TRBJ2-3	TGTGCCAGCAGCGTAGGTGGTAGCGGGAGATATACGCAGTATTTT	CASSVGGSGRYTQYF
TRBD1	TRBV9	-	TRBJ2-2	TGTGCCAGCAGCCCAGGACAGGGGTTTAACACCGGGGAGCTGTTTTTT	CASSPGQGFNTGELFF
-	TRBV28	-	TRBJ1-1	TGTGCCAGCAGTTTTGTACAGCGCGGGACTGAAGCTTTCTTT	CASSFVQRGTEAFF
-	TRBV19	-	TRBJ2-1	TGTGCCAGTAGTACTATTCTGGGGAGCTCCTACAATGAGCAGTTCTTC	CASSTILGSSYNEQFF
TRBD1	TRBV2	many	TRBJ2-7	TGTGCCAGCACTGGGGACAGGAATGCCTACGAGCAGTACTTC	CASTGDRNAYEQYF
-	TRBV28	-	TRBJ2-1	TGTGCCAGCAGTTTGGGCAGTTACAATGAGCAGTTCTTC	CASSLGSYNEQFF
-	TRBV18	-	TRBJ1-4	TGTGCCAGCTCACTCTCCCCTGAAAAACTGTTTTTT	CASSLSPEKLFF
TRBD1	TRBV7-9	-	TRBJ2-7	TGTGCCAGCAGCTTACCCCCGACCGGGACAGGGTTTTTCGAGCAGTACTTC	CASSLPPTGTGFFEQYF
TRBD1	TRBV7-8	-	TRBJ2-7	TGTGCCACCCGACAGGGGGGGTCTCTCGAGCAGTACTTC	CATRQGGSLEQYF
-	TRBV20-1	-	TRBJ1-4	TGCAGTGCTAGAACAGAGGAAAAACTGTTTTTT	CSARTEEKLFF
-	TRBV5-4	-	TRBJ2-6	TGTGCCAGCAGCTTCACAACCCTCTCTGGGGCCAACGTCCTGACTTTC	CASSFTTLSGANVLTF
TRBD2	TRBV4-2	-	TRBJ2-7	TGTGCCAGCAGCCATCCACTAGCGGGAGCATCCTACGAGCAGTACTTC	CASSHPLAGASYEQYF
TRBD1	TRBV9	-	TRBJ1-1	TGTGCCAGCAGCGTAGGTACAGGGGGAACTGAAGCTTTCTTT	CASSVGTGGTEAFF
-	TRBV20-1	-	TRBJ2-1	TGCAGTGCTAGGGGGAGGGGGGAGCAGTTCTTC	CSARGRGEQFF
TRBD1	TRBV7-9	-	TRBJ1-3	TGTGCCAGCAGCTCGGACAGGGAAATATGGACCATATATTTT	CASSSDREIWTIYF
-	TRBV5-1	-	TRBJ2-5	TGCGCCAGCAGCGCAGGGGAGAAACAAGAGACCCAGTACTTC	CASSAGEKQETQYF
TRBD1	TRBV27	-	TRBJ1-2	TGTGCCAGCAGTTTATGGCCGACAGGGTCCTCTGGCTACACCTTC	CASSLWPTGSSGYTF
-	TRBV27	-	TRBJ1-2	TGTGCCAGCAGCCCAGGGTATTGGGACTATGGCTACACCTTC	CASSPGYWDYGYTF
-	TRBV27	-	TRBJ2-7	TGTGCCAGCAGTTTAGGACATATCGGAACTTACGAGCAGTACTTC	CASSLGHIGTYEQYF
TRBD1	TRBV7-8	-	TRBJ1-2	TGTGCCAGCAGCGGCAAAAGGGCCGGGACAGTAAGCGGCTACACCTTC	CASSGKRAGTVSGYTF
TRBD2	TRBV5-4	-	TRBJ2-7	TGTGCCAGCAGCTTGGCCGGGGCTAGCGGGGGGCTGGAGCAGTACTTC	CASSLAGASGGLEQYF
-	TRBV6-5	-	TRBJ2-3	TGTGCCAGCAGTCCACGTTCTAGCGGCACAGATACGCAGTATTTT	CASSPRSSGTDTQYF
-	TRBV12-3/TRBV12-4	-	TRBJ2-2	TGTGCCAGCAGTCAACTTAGAACCGGGGAGCTGTTTTTT	CASSQLRTGELFF
-	TRBV30	-	TRBJ1-2	TGTGCCTGGACGGACATCTCCTATGGCTACACCTTC	CAWTDISYGYTF
TRBD1	TRBV18	-	TRBJ2-7	TGTGCCAGCTCACCTAGGGGACAGGGGTCCGAGCAGTACTTC	CASSPRGQGSEQYF
-	TRBV14	-	TRBJ2-7	TGTGCCAGCAGTCACTACGAGCAGTACTTC	CASSHYEQYF
-	TRBV28	-	TRBJ2-7	TGTGCCAGCAGTTTCATCGAGCGGCGCTCCTACGAGCAGTACTTC	CASSFIERRSYEQYF
-	TRBV19	-	TRBJ1-5	TGTGCCAGTAGTATGCGAGGGGCAGGGGATCAGCCCCAGCATTTT	CASSMRGAGDQPQHF
-	TRBV5-1	-	TRBJ2-1	TGCGCCAGCAGCTTGATGGCTGACAGCAATGAGCAGTTCTTC	CASSLMADSNEQFF
TRBD1	TRBV12-3/TRBV12-4	-	TRBJ1-1	TGTGCCAGCAGAACAGGGGGAACTGAAGCTTTCTTT	CASRTGGTEAFF